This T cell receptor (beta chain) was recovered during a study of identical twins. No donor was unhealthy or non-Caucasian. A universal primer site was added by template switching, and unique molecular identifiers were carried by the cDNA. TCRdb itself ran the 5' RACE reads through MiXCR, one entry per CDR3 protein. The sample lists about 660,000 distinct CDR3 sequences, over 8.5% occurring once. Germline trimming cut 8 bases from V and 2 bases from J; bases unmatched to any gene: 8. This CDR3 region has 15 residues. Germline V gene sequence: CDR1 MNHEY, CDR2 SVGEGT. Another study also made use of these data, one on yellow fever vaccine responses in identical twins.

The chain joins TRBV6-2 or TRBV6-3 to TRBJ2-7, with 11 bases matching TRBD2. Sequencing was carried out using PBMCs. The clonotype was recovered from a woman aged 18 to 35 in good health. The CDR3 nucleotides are TGTGCCAGCTGGACCGGGACTAGCGGCACCTACGAGCAGTACTTC. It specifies CASWTGTSGTYEQYF.